One sample yielded the 17 T cell receptor beta chains listed below, sequenced in a study of read filtering for tumor transcriptome and immune sequencing. Molecular barcoded adaptors covering alpha/delta and beta/gamma chains were used on approximately 440 ng RNA. A single record per CDR3 protein comes from TCRdb applying MiXCR to the reads. The sample consists of 50,000 to 65,000 distinct CDR3 sequences, around 21% of them appearing once. The sequenced material came from a population of CD138-negative cells sorted from bone marrow. The receptor set was obtained from a donor aged 40 or over with multiple myeloma.

This clonotype showed up many times. CDR3: CASTKGTGGFTEAFF. CDR3 coding DNA: TGTGCCAGCACCAAAGGGACAGGGGGATTCACTGAAGCTTTCTTT. The chain joins TRBV12-3 or TRBV12-4 to TRBJ1-1, with 11 nucleotides matching TRBD1. The length of the CDR3 is 15 residues. Unmatched junction bases numbered 8, after V lost 7 bases and J lost 4 bases.

This clonotype was recorded at least ten times. The chain couples TRBV20-1 to TRBJ1-1, with a weak D call TRBD1 (5 bases). The CDR3 is 12 amino acids. Germline CDR1 reads DFQATT; CDR2 reads SNEGSKA (reference sequence). V was pared by 6 bases and J by 7 bases, with 15 bases between. As DNA, the CDR3 is TGCAGTGCAAGAAAGGGGCCGCGTGAAGCTTTCTTT. Protein: CSARKGPREAFF.

The gene calls are TRBV24-1 and TRBJ1-1, with 7 bases aligning to TRBD1. The trim removed 10 bases at V and 5 bases at J, leaving 9 bases unmatched. This CDR3 has 13 residues. Germline V gene sequence: CDR1 KGHDR, CDR2 SFDVKD. The CDR3 DNA reads as TGTGCCACGGCCCCGGGCAGGGGGACTGAAGCTTTCTTT. Its translation is CATAPGRGTEAFF.

This clonotype appeared a few times. At one end the junction does not follow the germline gene, possibly because of a read error. This chain uses TRBV3-1 with TRBJ2-3; no clear D gene. The CDR3 is made up of 16 amino acids. Germline V gene data show CDR1 as LGHDT and CDR2 as YNNKEL (reference sequence). CDR3 loop: CSSSQDKLTSTDTQYF. In DNA form, the CDR3 reads TGTTCCAGCAGCCAAGATAAGCTTACTAGCACAGATACGCAGTATTTT.

On this clonotype itself: A much larger clone sits a single nucleotide away, making a read error possible. The rearrangement joins TRBV11-1 to TRBJ2-7; D is tentatively TRBD1 or TRBD2 (5 bases each). The end of the DNA fits TRBJ2-1 better, so the J call may be wrong. This CDR3 is built from 14 residues. Looked up from germline, CDR1 is SGHAT and CDR2 is FQDESV (reference sequence). In DNA form, the CDR3 reads TGTGCCAGCAGCTCCGGGGACGGTACCTACGAGCAGTTCTTC. As protein: CASSSGDGTYEQFF.

With regard to this clonotype: A junction end diverges from the germline sequence, so it may reflect a read error. The DNA for the CDR3 is TGCGGTGCTCGACAGGGCGGGGAGACCCAGTACTTC. The encoded protein is CGARQGGETQYF. This chain connects TRBV20-1 to TRBJ2-5, with 7 bases lining up with TRBD1. This CDR3 spans 12 amino acids. The germline gives CDR1 DFQATT, CDR2 SNEGSKA (reference sequence).

This clonotype was counted many times. The rearrangement links TRBV19 to TRBJ2-5, with a tentative D call TRBD2 (5 bases). Trimming removed 2 bases from V and 4 bases from J, with 5 bases in between. The CDR3 runs to 12 residues. Germline V CDR1 and CDR2: LNHDA, SQIVND (reference sequence). The CDR3 here is CASSIRGETQYF. CDR3 bases: TGTGCCAGTAGTATACGGGGAGAGACCCAGTACTTC.

The table lists this clonotype with a count of one. A much larger clone lies a single base off, so this may be a read error. The chain combines TRBV20-1 with TRBJ2-5, with D unresolved. The CDR3 extends over 13 amino acids. V was pared by 3 bases and J by 4 bases, with 12 bases between. In germline, CDR1 is DFQATT, CDR2 SNEGSKA (reference sequence). CDR3 in amino acids: CSASSGLGETQYF. The CDR3 coding sequence is TGCAGTGCTAGTTCCGGGTTGGGAGAGACCCAGTACTTC.

This clonotype was observed many times. The V and J genes are TRBV2 and TRBJ2-7; the D is unclear. Germline V CDR1 and CDR2: SNHLY, FYNNEI. Trimming removed 3 bases from V and 3 bases from J, with 21 bases in between. The CDR3 consists of 17 residues. The CDR3 DNA sequence: TGTGCCAGCAGTGATACCCCCCGGCTGACACCCTACTACGAGCAGTACTTC. Its protein product is CASSDTPRLTPYYEQYF.

This clonotype was picked up many times. This chain uses TRBV3-1 with TRBJ1-2; maybe TRBD1 (6 bases). Per germline, CDR1 LGHDT and CDR2 YNNKEL (reference sequence). The CDR3 runs 14 residues. V lost 7 bases and J 0 bases, leaving 12 bases between the germline ends. Here the CDR3 reads CASNRGGANYGYTF. In DNA, the CDR3 is TGTGCCAGCAACCGAGGGGGAGCTAACTATGGCTACACCTTC.

This clonotype was picked up a small number of times. The J gene is TRBJ2-3, the V gene TRBV14; D ambiguous. Trimming removed 0 bases from V and 6 bases from J, with 16 bases in between. The germline V gene has CDR1 SGHDN and CDR2 FVKESK. The CDR3 loop spans 16 amino acids. Here the CDR3 reads CASSQESPPTVDTQYF. As DNA, the CDR3 is TGTGCCAGCAGCCAAGAATCTCCACCCACAGTGGATACGCAGTATTTT.

This clonotype was picked up many times. The V and J genes are TRBV20-1 and TRBJ1-5, with D maybe TRBD1 (6 bases). Germline V gives CDR1 DFQATT, CDR2 SNEGSKA (reference sequence). V lost 5 bases and J 4 bases, leaving 9 bases between the germline ends. The CDR3 extends over 12 amino acids. This CDR3 reads CSAVDRNQPQHF. CDR3 DNA sequence: TGCAGTGCTGTTGACAGGAATCAGCCCCAGCATTTT.

At least ten counts were recorded for this clonotype. This chain connects TRBV20-1 to TRBJ2-1; maybe TRBD2 (6 bases). Looked up from germline, CDR1 is DFQATT and CDR2 is SNEGSKA (reference sequence). CDR3 length equals 15 residues. Trimming removed 1 base at V and 2 bases at J, with 12 bases between. The CDR3 loop is CSARAPGVPYNEQFF. For the CDR3, the DNA is TGCAGTGCTAGAGCTCCGGGAGTTCCCTACAATGAGCAGTTCTTC.

This clonotype was counted between two and nine times. The junction departs from germline at one end; a sequencing error may be responsible. V is TRBV10-3 and J is TRBJ2-7, with D unclear. This CDR3 comprises 12 residues. Looked up from germline, CDR1 is ENHRY and CDR2 is SYGVKD. CDR3 coding DNA: TGTGCCATCAGTGCATCGGGCTACGAGCAGTGCTTC. It specifies CAISASGYEQCF.

In the case of this clonotype: A read error may produce the germline difference seen at one junction end. The chain employs TRBV9 and TRBJ2-1; 11 bases align to TRBD2. The CDR3 is 13 residues long. Looked up from germline, CDR1 is SGDLS and CDR2 is YYNGEE. This chain's CDR3 is CASSGTSGRERFF. CDR3 nucleotide sequence: TGTGCTAGCAGCGGGACTAGCGGACGTGAGCGGTTCTTC.

This clonotype has at least ten counts. The DNA for the CDR3 is TGTGCCAGCAAAGAGACAGGAGATAATGAAAAACTGTTTTTT. Translating it yields CASKETGDNEKLFF. The J gene is TRBJ1-4, the V gene TRBV28; the D gene is possibly TRBD1 (6 bases). CDR1 and CDR2 (germline): MDHEN, SYDVKM. V was clipped by 7 bases and J by 4 bases, with 13 bases between them. CDR3 length: 14 amino acids.

The chain uses TRBV20-1 and TRBJ2-3; 8 bases map to TRBD2. V lost 5 bases, J lost 4 bases, and 2 bases stayed unmatched. The CDR3 spans 12 residues. Germline V gene lookup returns CDR1 DFQATT and CDR2 SNEGSKA (reference sequence). CDR3 protein: CSALAGPDTQYF. For the CDR3, the DNA is TGCAGTGCTTTAGCGGGGCCAGATACGCAGTATTTT.